A single sample is the source of the 24 T cell receptor beta chains below, sequenced in a study of PD-1 blockade in classical Hodgkin lymphoma. Profiled with immunoSEQ multiplex PCR; TCRdb holds only in-frame clones, not every one. The sample records roughly 61,000 clones, roughly nine tenths being singletons. All patients experienced relapse after autologous stem cell transplantation, and brentuximab vedotin exposure was variable. This specimen consisted of peripheral blood mononuclear cells (PBMCs), obtained at baseline. Receptor source: a human donor with classical Hodgkin lymphoma.

The chain couples TRBV5-1 to TRBJ1-6; TRBD1 is a possible D gene (6 bases). V lost 1 base, J lost 0 bases, and 11 bases lay in between. In germline, CDR1 is SGHRS, CDR2 YFSETQ. The CDR3 contains 17 residues. The chain's CDR3 is CASSLSDRSSYNSPLHF. CDR3 nucleotides: TGCGCCAGCAGCTTGTCTGACAGGAGCTCCTATAATTCACCCCTCCACTTT. The whole variable domain, filled in from reference TRBV5-1 and TRBJ1-6, reads KAGVTQTPRYLIKTRGQQVTLSCSPISGHRSVSWYQQTPGQGLQFLFEYFSETQRNKGNFPGRFSGRQFSNSRSEMNVSTLELGDSALYLCASSLSDRSSYNSPLHFGNGTRLTVT.

The chain is built from TRBV25-1 and TRBJ1-3, with TRBD1 matching 8 bases. CDR3 length: 15 amino acids. Trimming removed 3 bases from V and 2 bases from J; junction bases left unmatched: 3. Germline V gene sequence: CDR1 MGHDK, CDR2 SYGVNS. CDR3 sequence reads: CASSDPQGAGNTIYF. For the CDR3, the DNA is TGTGCCAGCAGTGACCCACAGGGGGCTGGAAACACCATATATTTT.

The rearrangement uses TRBV7-9 and TRBJ1-2; D perhaps matches TRBD1 (6 bases). Germline CDR1 reads SEHNR; CDR2 reads FQNEAQ (reference sequence). This CDR3 has 13 residues. Trimming stripped 5 bases from V and 6 bases from J, with 13 bases between. The DNA of the CDR3 is TGTGCCAGCAGCGCGAACAGGGTTCATGGCTACACCTTC. Translation gives CASSANRVHGYTF.

The V and J genes are TRBV29-1 and TRBJ1-2, with TRBD1 identical over 8 bases. CDR1 is SQVTM, CDR2 ANQGSEA, per germline. V lost 7 bases to trimming and J lost 5 bases; unmatched junction nucleotides: 6. The CDR3 loop spans 12 amino acids. The CDR3 protein is CSASGTGYGYTF. The CDR3, as DNA: TGCAGCGCATCCGGGACAGGTTATGGCTACACCTTC.

The gene calls are TRBV7-2 and TRBJ2-6; D perhaps matches TRBD1 (6 bases). Between the trimmed V and J ends, which lost 5 bases and 4 bases, there was a span of 15 bases. The CDR3 is 16 residues long. Germline V gives CDR1 SGHTA, CDR2 FQGNSA. The CDR3, as DNA: TGTGCCAGCAGCCGTAAAGCAGGGGCCGGGGCCAACGTCCTGACTTTC. Translated, it gives CASSRKAGAGANVLTF.

This chain uses TRBV10-2 with TRBJ2-5, with 7 bases matching TRBD1. There are 16 residues in the CDR3. V gave up 5 bases and J gave up 1 base; unmatched junction bases: 10. Germline values: CDR1 WSHSY, CDR2 SAAADI. CDR3 coding DNA: TGCGCCAGCAGTTCCCCAAACTGGGACAGCCAAGAGACCCAGTACTTC. Residues: CASSSPNWDSQETQYF.

The chain combines TRBV7-6 with TRBJ2-5; 7 bases fit TRBD1. The CDR3 is 15 amino acids. Losses at the gene ends were 1 base for V and 1 base for J; bases not matched to a gene: 3. Per the germline V gene, CDR1 is SGHVS and CDR2 is FNYEAQ. Written as DNA, the CDR3 is TGTGCCAGCAGCTTAGGCGACAGGGCCCAAGAGACCCAGTACTTC. It specifies CASSLGDRAQETQYF.

The chain recombines TRBV5-1 with TRBJ2-7; 7 bases line up with TRBD2. Germline trimming cut 2 bases from V and 3 bases from J; bases unmatched to any gene: 8. The germline CDR1 and CDR2 sequences are SGHRS and YFSETQ. The CDR3 is 15 residues long. This chain's CDR3 is CASSFGTGTIYEQYF. In nucleotides, the CDR3 is TGCGCCAGCAGCTTTGGGACGGGGACTATCTACGAGCAGTACTTC.

In this sample, this clone turned up once. This chain joins TRBV27 and TRBJ2-3; D gene uncertain. The length of the CDR3 is 13 residues. V was cut by 4 bases and J by 4 bases, with 9 bases left in between. CDR1 and CDR2 (germline): MNHEY, SMNVEV (reference sequence). This CDR3 is CASSSSPPDTQYF. CDR3 in DNA: TGTGCCAGCAGTTCCTCCCCCCCAGATACGCAGTATTTT.

This sequence joins TRBV27 and TRBJ2-1; 8 bases fit TRBD2. Germline V CDR1 and CDR2: MNHEY, SMNVEV (reference sequence). The CDR3 is 16 residues long. J was trimmed by 1 base and V by 2 bases; bases with no gene match: 4. In DNA form, the CDR3 reads TGTGCCAGCAGTTTAGCGGGGGGACTTTCCTACAATGAGCAGTTCTTC. Amino acid sequence: CASSLAGGLSYNEQFF.

This clone was detected only once. In DNA form, the CDR3 reads TGTGCCAGCAGCCTAGGGGGGGTGGCAGATACGCAGTATTTT. This sequence encodes CASSLGGVADTQYF. The chain links TRBV27 to TRBJ2-3, with D tentatively TRBD2 (7 bases). Trimming cost V 6 bases and J 4 bases, with 14 bases left between them. Germline loops: CDR1 MNHEY, CDR2 SMNVEV (reference sequence). There are 14 residues in the CDR3.

V is TRBV7-2 and J is TRBJ1-2; 8 positions match TRBD1. Germline assignment: CDR1 SGHTA and CDR2 FQGNSA. After removal of 7 bases from V and 8 bases from J, the junction contained 9 bases not matched to a gene. The CDR3 spans 13 residues. The CDR3 nucleotides read TGTGCCAGCATAGAGGACAGGGTTGGCGGCTACACCTTC. Its protein is CASIEDRVGGYTF.

The chain joins TRBV18 to TRBJ1-2, with 7 bases that match TRBD1. The CDR3 is made up of 14 amino acids. Germline V gene lookup returns CDR1 KGHSH and CDR2 LQKENI. J lost 1 base, V lost 4 bases, and 3 bases had no gene match. For the CDR3, the DNA is TGTGCCAGCTCACGGGGGACAGATAACTATGGCTACACCTTC. Translating it yields CASSRGTDNYGYTF.

The gene calls are TRBV19 and TRBJ1-1; D perhaps matches TRBD1 (5 bases). The length of the CDR3 is 14 residues. Germline CDR1 LNHDA, CDR2 SQIVND (reference sequence). Trimming removed 9 bases from V and 1 base from J, with 15 bases in between. CDR3 nucleotides: TGTGCCAGCAGTTGGGGCATAGAGAACACTGAAGCTTTCTTT. It codes for CASSWGIENTEAFF. The whole variable domain, filled in from reference TRBV19 and TRBJ1-1, reads DGGITQSPKYLFRKEGQNVTLSCEQNLNHDAMYWYRQDPGQGLRLIYYSQIVNDFQKGDIAEGYSVSREKKESFPLTVTSAQKNPTAFYLCASSWGIENTEAFFGQGTRLTVV.

This chain joins TRBV19 and TRBJ1-3, with D uncertain. From germline, CDR1 is LNHDA and CDR2 SQIVND (reference sequence). Trimming stripped 8 bases from V and 0 bases from J, with 14 bases between. This CDR3 is 15 amino acids long. The CDR3, as DNA: TGTGCCAGTTCCCCAAACCTGAGCTCTGGAAACACCATATATTTT. This encodes CASSPNLSSGNTIYF.

This chain joins TRBV19 and TRBJ1-2, with 8 bases lining up with TRBD1. Unmatched junction bases numbered 4, after V lost 3 bases and J lost 1 base. Germline values: CDR1 LNHDA, CDR2 SQIVND (reference sequence). The CDR3 is 15 residues long. The CDR3 is CASSIRGPLNYGYTF. In DNA form, the CDR3 reads TGTGCCAGTAGTATCAGGGGGCCGCTTAACTATGGCTACACCTTC.

The rearrangement uses TRBV19 and TRBJ1-2; D is unclear. The V gene lost 7 bases and the J gene lost 0 bases, with 9 bases spanning the gap. The CDR3 extends over 13 amino acids. Germline assignment: CDR1 LNHDA and CDR2 SQIVND (reference sequence). The CDR3 bases are TGTGCCAGTACAAAGGGAGCTAACTATGGCTACACCTTC. This gives the protein CASTKGANYGYTF.

The rearrangement uses TRBV19 and TRBJ1-1, with 9 bases fitting TRBD1. The CDR3 consists of 17 residues. V trimming: 8 bases; J trimming: 0 bases; junction bases outside the gene matches: 13. Germline V CDR1 and CDR2: LNHDA, SQIVND (reference sequence). CDR3 bases: TGTGCCAGTGTTACCGGGACAGGGAGTACTTTGAACACTGAAGCTTTCTTT. Amino acids: CASVTGTGSTLNTEAFF.

This clone was observed a single time. This chain connects TRBV18 to TRBJ2-1; 8 nucleotides line up with TRBD1. This CDR3 is 16 amino acids long. Germline V gene sequence: CDR1 KGHSH, CDR2 LQKENI. With 2 bases clipped from V and 7 bases from J, the junction kept 10 bases outside the gene matches. The CDR3 region is CASSPIPGQGANEQFF. Here the CDR3 DNA reads TGTGCCAGCTCACCAATTCCCGGACAGGGAGCTAATGAGCAGTTCTTC.

The J gene is TRBJ1-1, the V gene TRBV5-4; maybe TRBD1 (6 bases). Germline V gene data show CDR1 as SGHNT and CDR2 as YYREEE (reference sequence). CDR3 size: 14 residues. The ends were cut back, 7 bases at V and 2 bases at J, with 15 bases in the middle. The CDR3 is CASERGGGNTEAFF. CDR3 bases: TGTGCCAGCGAACGAGGGGGGGGAAACACTGAAGCTTTCTTT.

The chain employs TRBV10-3 and TRBJ2-2; D is unclear. Germline CDR1 and CDR2: ENHRY and SYGVKD. The CDR3 length is 13 residues. Trimming removed 8 bases from V and 5 bases from J, with 12 bases in between. In DNA form, the CDR3 reads TGTGCCATCGGAAAGGCTGCGACCGGGGAGCTGTTTTTT. It specifies CAIGKAATGELFF.

The chain is built from TRBV6-1 and TRBJ2-1; D is unresolved. The CDR3 covers 12 residues. Trimming pared 6 bases from V and 4 bases from J, leaving 7 bases between. Germline assignment: CDR1 MNHNS and CDR2 SASEGT. CDR3 residues: CASRQKYNEQFF. CDR3 bases: TGTGCCAGCAGACAGAAATACAATGAGCAGTTCTTC.

V is TRBV11-3 and J is TRBJ1-1; D unclear. The length of the CDR3 is 11 residues. The V gene lost 3 bases and the J gene lost 4 bases, with 3 bases spanning the gap. Per germline, CDR1 SGHNT and CDR2 YENEEA. The CDR3 protein is CASSFSTEAFF. The CDR3 DNA reads TGTGCCAGCAGCTTCAGCACTGAAGCTTTCTTT.

In its sample, this clone was seen once. V and J are TRBV11-2 and TRBJ2-7; TRBD2 matches 9 bases. With V trimmed by 5 bases and J by 4 bases, 12 bases remained unmatched. This CDR3 region has 16 residues. Germline V gene sequence: CDR1 SGHAT, CDR2 FQNNGV. This chain's CDR3 is CASSPRGAGGNYEQYF. CDR3 bases: TGTGCCAGCAGCCCCCGCGGGGCGGGGGGGAATTACGAGCAGTACTTC.